Each of the 20 T cell receptor beta chains below was sequenced from the same sample in a study of Ad26.COV2.S vaccination and SARS-CoV-2 variants. Method: immunoSEQ multiplex PCR; TCRdb's copy keeps in-frame clones and lacks some. The sample includes hundreds of thousands of clones, more than 80% of them seen just once. Treatment defined: 15 to 20 received Ad26.COV2.S at low or high dose, single or two shots; about five received placebo; per-sample allocation not given. Samples analyzed were those drawn on day 63 after the first vaccine or placebo injection. Source: peripheral blood, taken in a trial of Ad26.COV2.S vaccine versus placebo. The receptors were sampled from a person aged 18 to 65 who received the Ad26.COV2.S COVID-19 vaccine or a placebo.

The chain links TRBV5-5 to TRBJ2-7, with 11 bases aligning to TRBD2. V was pared by 4 bases and J by 3 bases, with 3 bases of the junction left unmatched. The CDR3 is 14 amino acids. CDR1 and CDR2 (germline): SGHKS, YYEKEE (reference sequence). The CDR3 reads CASSVGLAGYEQYF. The CDR3 DNA sequence: TGTGCCAGCAGCGTCGGACTAGCGGGCTACGAGCAGTACTTC.

The V gene is TRBV6-6, the J gene TRBJ2-7, with 11 positions matching TRBD1. Losses at the gene ends were 2 bases for V and 6 bases for J; bases not matched to a gene: 9. Germline V gene data show CDR1 as MNHNY and CDR2 as SVGAGI (reference sequence). This CDR3 spans 16 amino acids. CDR3 sequence (DNA): TGTGCCAGCAGTTACACCAACGCCGGGACAGGGGGCGAGCAGTACTTC. Protein: CASSYTNAGTGGEQYF.

The V gene is TRBV7-6, the J gene TRBJ1-6; D ambiguous. V shed 5 bases and J shed 10 bases, with 18 bases lying between them. Looked up from germline, CDR1 is SGHVS and CDR2 is FNYEAQ. The CDR3 runs to 15 residues. The CDR3 nucleotides read TGTGCCAGCAGCGCCGACGGGCCCGTGGGGTCACCCCTCCACTTT. Its translation is CASSADGPVGSPLHF.

For the CDR3, the DNA is TGTGCCAGCAGTGAATTTCGGGGGAACACCGGGGAGCTGTTTTTT. Its translation is CASSEFRGNTGELFF. This rearrangement joins TRBV25-1 to TRBJ2-2; maybe TRBD2 (5 bases). CDR3 length: 15 amino acids. V shed 1 base and J shed 1 base, with 7 bases lying between them. Germline lookup yields CDR1 MGHDK and CDR2 SYGVNS. Variable domain in full (rest from reference TRBV25-1 and TRBJ2-2): EADIYQTPRYLVIGTGKKITLECSQTMGHDKMYWYQQDPGMELHLIHYSYGVNSTEKGDLSSESTVSRIRTEHFPLTLESARPSHTSQYLCASSEFRGNTGELFFGEGSRLTVL.

The chain uses TRBV29-1 and TRBJ2-3; D gene ambiguous. Germline values: CDR1 SQVTM, CDR2 ANQGSEA. The CDR3 loop spans 13 amino acids. Trimming shortened V by 4 bases and J by 6 bases, and 14 bases separated the two germline ends. CDR3: CSVAWAWTDTQYF. In DNA form, the CDR3 reads TGCAGCGTTGCATGGGCATGGACGGATACGCAGTATTTT.

The chain carries TRBV15 and TRBJ1-2; D may be TRBD1 (6 bases). V lost 0 bases and J 2 bases, leaving 10 bases between the germline ends. This CDR3 region has 15 residues. Germline V CDR1 and CDR2: LNHNV, YYDKDF (reference sequence). The CDR3 sequence: CATSRDSGQNYGYTF. The CDR3 region has the DNA TGTGCCACCAGCAGAGATTCTGGACAGAACTATGGCTACACCTTC.

The count of this clone is one. The chain has TRBV29-1 and TRBJ2-7; 8 nucleotides line up with TRBD2. Trimming took 0 bases from V and 0 from J; bases not matched to a gene: 7. Germline CDR1 is SQVTM and CDR2 is ANQGSEA. The CDR3 runs to 16 residues. The CDR3 DNA is TGCAGCGTTGAAGATTGGGGCGGGAGGAGCTCCTACGAGCAGTACTTC. This encodes CSVEDWGGRSSYEQYF.

V usage is TRBV5-1 and J usage is TRBJ2-1; TRBD1 is a possible D gene (6 bases). Trimming stripped 0 bases from V and 10 bases from J, with 17 bases between. Per germline, CDR1 SGHRS and CDR2 YFSETQ. The CDR3 totals 15 residues. This CDR3 is CASSLAGRSGGEQFF. The CDR3 DNA reads as TGCGCCAGCAGCTTGGCCGGGCGTTCTGGGGGCGAGCAGTTCTTC.

This clone came up once. The chain carries TRBV11-2 and TRBJ2-7; D is unresolved. The germline V gene has CDR1 SGHAT and CDR2 FQNNGV. This CDR3 has 14 amino acids. The V end was cut by 3 bases, the J end by 4 bases, with 13 bases between. CDR3 residues: CASSFSISEYEQYF. DNA of the CDR3: TGTGCCAGCAGCTTTTCAATTTCTGAGTACGAGCAGTACTTC.

The gene calls are TRBV5-1 and TRBJ1-1; D remains ambiguous. Trimming took off 3 bases at V and 1 base at J, with 13 bases between the two ends. This CDR3 has 15 amino acids. Germline CDR1 SGHRS, CDR2 YFSETQ. Here the CDR3 reads CASSSTGVWNTEAFF. CDR3 coding DNA: TGCGCCAGCAGCTCAACCGGGGTTTGGAACACTGAAGCTTTCTTT.

The chain links TRBV19 to TRBJ2-2; TRBD1 is a possible D gene (6 bases). The CDR3 has 16 amino acids. V gave up 4 bases and J gave up 6 bases, with 18 bases separating them. Germline values: CDR1 LNHDA, CDR2 SQIVND (reference sequence). Here the CDR3 DNA reads TGTGCCAGTAGTACAAGACCAGGGGCGCGGGCCGGGGAGCTGTTTTTT. Amino acids: CASSTRPGARAGELFF.

The chain combines TRBV30 with TRBJ1-6, with TRBD1 identical over 8 bases. The CDR3 extends over 14 amino acids. Trimming at V came to 2 bases and at J to 5 bases, leaving 2 bases not matched to a gene. Germline assignment: CDR1 GTSNPN and CDR2 SVGIG (reference sequence). The CDR3 coding sequence is TGTGCCTGGAGTAAGGGACAGGATAATTCACCCCTCCACTTT. Encoded protein: CAWSKGQDNSPLHF.

This sequence joins TRBV3-1 (or the pseudogene TRBV3-2) and TRBJ2-3; D uncertain. Germline V gene sequence: CDR1 LGHDT, CDR2 YNNKEL (reference sequence). The length of the CDR3 is 13 residues. Trimming removed 0 bases from V and 7 bases from J, with 8 bases in between. The CDR3 nucleotides read TGTGCCAGCAGCCAAGACAGTCTCTATACGCAGTATTTT. Its protein product is CASSQDSLYTQYF.

This clone has just a few counts. This chain connects TRBV6-2 or TRBV6-3 to TRBJ2-2, with D tentatively TRBD2 (6 bases). The germline V and J ends were trimmed by 2 bases and 5 bases, with 12 bases remaining between them. The length of the CDR3 is 15 residues. Germline values: CDR1 MNHEY, CDR2 SVGEGT. The CDR3 spells CASSYVEGRTGELFF. The CDR3 coding sequence is TGTGCCAGCAGTTACGTGGAGGGGCGGACCGGGGAGCTGTTTTTT.

The chain carries TRBV11-1 and TRBJ2-7; D is unclear. Germline V gene lookup returns CDR1 SGHAT and CDR2 FQDESV (reference sequence). CDR3 size: 13 residues. The V and J ends lost 6 bases and 4 bases respectively, with 13 bases between them. This CDR3 is CASSEGAGYEQYF. The CDR3 nucleotides read TGTGCCAGCAGTGAAGGTGCTGGGTACGAGCAGTACTTC.

CDR3 sequence (DNA): TGTGCCAGCAGCTTAGGTGGACAGGGCCGGTCCGAGCAGTACTTC. This encodes CASSLGGQGRSEQYF. The chain joins TRBV11-3 to TRBJ2-7; 8 bases fit TRBD1. This CDR3 has 15 amino acids. Trimming took 1 base from V and 6 from J; bases not matched to a gene: 8. CDR1 SGHNT and CDR2 YENEEA come from the germline V gene.

The V call is TRBV5-1, the J call TRBJ2-3; 9 nucleotides match TRBD2. There are 14 residues in the CDR3. After removal of 4 bases from V and 3 bases from J, the junction contained 3 bases not matched to a gene. Germline V gene sequence: CDR1 SGHRS, CDR2 YFSETQ. The CDR3 nucleotides are TGCGCCAGCAGCGTCGGACTAGCGACAGATACGCAGTATTTT. It yields the protein CASSVGLATDTQYF. Filled out from reference TRBV5-1 and TRBJ2-3, the complete variable domain reads KAGVTQTPRYLIKTRGQQVTLSCSPISGHRSVSWYQQTPGQGLQFLFEYFSETQRNKGNFPGRFSGRQFSNSRSEMNVSTLELGDSALYLCASSVGLATDTQYFGPGTRLTVL.

V and J are TRBV7-8 and TRBJ2-5; a weak D match, TRBD2 (5 bases). Looked up from germline, CDR1 is SGHVS and CDR2 is FQNEAQ. The CDR3 sequence is 16 residues long. V was trimmed by 3 bases and J by 2 bases, leaving 16 bases between them. The CDR3 bases are TGTGCCAGCAGCTTTGTTTTAGACCCGGGACAAGAGACCCAGTACTTC. Translated: CASSFVLDPGQETQYF.

The V gene is TRBV7-2, the J gene TRBJ1-2; D remains unclear. Germline lookup yields CDR1 SGHTA and CDR2 FQGNSA. The CDR3 has 15 residues. Trimming removed 3 bases at V and 8 bases at J, with 19 bases between. The CDR3 loop is CASSFSPPTGEGYTF. CDR3 in DNA: TGTGCCAGCAGCTTTTCCCCACCCACTGGGGAGGGCTACACCTTC.

The rearrangement links TRBV7-2 to TRBJ2-7; D may match TRBD1 or TRBD2 (5 bases each). Germline V gene sequence: CDR1 SGHTA, CDR2 FQGNSA. The CDR3 consists of 15 residues. V was pared by 2 bases and J by 0 bases, with 11 bases between. The chain's CDR3 is CASSLRGDGSYEQYF. CDR3 sequence (DNA): TGTGCCAGCAGCTTAAGAGGGGACGGCTCCTACGAGCAGTACTTC.